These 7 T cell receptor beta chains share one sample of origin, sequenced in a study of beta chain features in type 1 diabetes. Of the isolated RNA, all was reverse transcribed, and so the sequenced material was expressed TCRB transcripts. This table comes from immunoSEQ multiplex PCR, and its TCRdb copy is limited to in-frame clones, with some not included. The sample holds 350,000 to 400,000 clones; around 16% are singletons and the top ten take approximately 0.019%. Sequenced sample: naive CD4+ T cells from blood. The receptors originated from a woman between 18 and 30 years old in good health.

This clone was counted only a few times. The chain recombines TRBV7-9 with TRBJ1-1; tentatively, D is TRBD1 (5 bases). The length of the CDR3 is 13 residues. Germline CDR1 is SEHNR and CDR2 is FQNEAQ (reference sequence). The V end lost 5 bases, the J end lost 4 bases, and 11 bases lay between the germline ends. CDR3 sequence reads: CASSRAGGTEAFF. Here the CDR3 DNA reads TGTGCCAGCAGCCGTGCGGGGGGCACTGAAGCTTTCTTT. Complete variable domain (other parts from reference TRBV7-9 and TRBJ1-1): DTGVSQNPRHKITKRGQNVTFRCDPISEHNRLYWYRQTLGQGPEFLTYFQNEAQLEKSRLLSDRFSAERPKGSFSTLEIQRTEQGDSAMYLCASSRAGGTEAFFGQGTRLTVV.

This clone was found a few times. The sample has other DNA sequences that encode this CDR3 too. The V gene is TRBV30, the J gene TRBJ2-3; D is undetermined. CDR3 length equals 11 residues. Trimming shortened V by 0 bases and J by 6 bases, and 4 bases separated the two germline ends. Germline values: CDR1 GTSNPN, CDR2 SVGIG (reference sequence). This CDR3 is CAWSVRDTQYF. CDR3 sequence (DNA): TGTGCCTGGAGTGTACGGGATACGCAGTATTTT.

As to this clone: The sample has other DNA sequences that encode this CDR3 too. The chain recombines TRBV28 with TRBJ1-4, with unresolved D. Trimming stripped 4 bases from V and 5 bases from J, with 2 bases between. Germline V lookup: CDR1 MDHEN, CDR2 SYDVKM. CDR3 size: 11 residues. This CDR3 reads CASSSNEKLFF. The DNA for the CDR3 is TGTGCCAGCAGTTCAAATGAAAAACTGTTTTTT. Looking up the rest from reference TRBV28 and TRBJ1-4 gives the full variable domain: DVKVTQSSRYLVKRTGEKVFLECVQDMDHENMFWYRQDPGLGLRLIYFSYDVKMKEKGDIPEGYSVSREKKERFSLILESASTNQTSMYLCASSSNEKLFFGSGTQLSVL.

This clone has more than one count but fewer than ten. The CDR3, as DNA: TGTGCCAGCAGCTTAGGTCGCTCTGGGGCCAACGTCCTGACTTTC. Protein product: CASSLGRSGANVLTF. The V and J genes are TRBV7-8 and TRBJ2-6, with D uncertain. V was shortened by 1 base and J by 0 bases, with 4 bases between the two germline ends. Germline V gives CDR1 SGHVS, CDR2 FQNEAQ. The CDR3 is 15 amino acids.

The CDR3 sequence: CASSYGARTGELFF. As DNA, the CDR3 is TGTGCCAGCAGTTACGGGGCGCGGACCGGGGAGCTGTTTTTT. The V and J genes are TRBV6-5 and TRBJ2-2, with D possibly being TRBD1 (5 bases). Germline V gives CDR1 MNHEY, CDR2 SVGAGI. CDR3 length: 14 residues. Trimming took off 2 bases at V and 5 bases at J, with 9 bases between the two ends.

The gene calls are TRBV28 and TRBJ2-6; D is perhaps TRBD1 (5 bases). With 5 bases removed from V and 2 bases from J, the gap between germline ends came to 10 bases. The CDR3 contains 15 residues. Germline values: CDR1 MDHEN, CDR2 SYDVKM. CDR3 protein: CASSDRGTGANVLTF. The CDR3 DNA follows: TGTGCCAGCAGTGACAGAGGCACTGGGGCCAACGTCCTGACTTTC.

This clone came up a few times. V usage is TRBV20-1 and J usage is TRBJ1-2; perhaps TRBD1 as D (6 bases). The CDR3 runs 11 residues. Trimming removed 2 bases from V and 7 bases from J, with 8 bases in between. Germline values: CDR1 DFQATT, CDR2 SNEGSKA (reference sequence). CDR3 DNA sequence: TGCAGTGCTAGACAGGGGAGTGGCTACACCTTC. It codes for CSARQGSGYTF.